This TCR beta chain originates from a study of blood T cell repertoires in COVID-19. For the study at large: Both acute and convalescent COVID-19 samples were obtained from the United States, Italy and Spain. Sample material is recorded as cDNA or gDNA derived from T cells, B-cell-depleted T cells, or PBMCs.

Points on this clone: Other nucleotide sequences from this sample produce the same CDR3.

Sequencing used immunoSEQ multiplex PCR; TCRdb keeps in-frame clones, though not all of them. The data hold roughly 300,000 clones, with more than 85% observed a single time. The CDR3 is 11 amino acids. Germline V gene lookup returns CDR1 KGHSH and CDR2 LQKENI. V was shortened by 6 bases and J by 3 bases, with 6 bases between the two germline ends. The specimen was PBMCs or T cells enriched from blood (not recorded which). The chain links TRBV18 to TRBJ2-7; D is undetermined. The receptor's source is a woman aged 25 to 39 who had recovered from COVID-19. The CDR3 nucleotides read TGTGCCAGCTCCCCCAACTACGAGCAGTACTTC. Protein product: CASSPNYEQYF.